Given below is one TCR beta chain in context. The data stem from a study of blood T cell repertoires in COVID-19. Per the original methods: The assay estimated nucleated cells by amplifying reference gene primers. The repertoire was sequenced with immunoSEQ multiplex PCR; TCRdb's copy has only in-frame clones and lacks some. For V, J and clone size, that table is used; D and trimming come from the DNA. The profile shows some 65,000 clones, about 82% of them singletons. J was trimmed by 7 bases and V by 4 bases; bases with no gene match: 12. From germline, CDR1 is LGHDT and CDR2 YNNKEL (reference sequence). The length of the CDR3 is 17 residues.

The sequenced material came from peripheral blood. The TCR was taken from a human donor in a cohort sampled during active COVID-19. The rearrangement links TRBV3-1 (or the pseudogene TRBV3-2) to TRBJ2-7; 14 bases fit TRBD2. CDR3 coding DNA: TGTGCCAGCAGCCCTACCCGGGGACTAGCGGGAGTAAGGGAGCAGTACTTC. Amino acids: CASSPTRGLAGVREQYF.